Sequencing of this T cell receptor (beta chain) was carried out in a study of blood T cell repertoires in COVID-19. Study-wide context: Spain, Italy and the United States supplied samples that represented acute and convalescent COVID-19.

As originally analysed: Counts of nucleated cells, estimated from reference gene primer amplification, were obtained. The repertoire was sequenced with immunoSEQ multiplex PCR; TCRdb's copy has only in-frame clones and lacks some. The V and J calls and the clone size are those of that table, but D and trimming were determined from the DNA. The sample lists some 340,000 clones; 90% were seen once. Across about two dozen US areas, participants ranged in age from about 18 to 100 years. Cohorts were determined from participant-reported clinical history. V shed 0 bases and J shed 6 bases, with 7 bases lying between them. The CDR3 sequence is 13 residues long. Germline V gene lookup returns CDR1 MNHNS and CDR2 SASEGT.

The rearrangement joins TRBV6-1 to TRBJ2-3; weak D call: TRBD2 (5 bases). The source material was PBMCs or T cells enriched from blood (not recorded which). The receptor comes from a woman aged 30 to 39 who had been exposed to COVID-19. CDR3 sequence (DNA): TGTGCCAGCAGTGAAGCGAGGAGGGATACGCAGTATTTT. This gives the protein CASSEARRDTQYF.